Here is one T cell receptor beta chain with its context. This sample stems from a study of cytomegalovirus exposure and HLA in healthy donors. J gave up 6 bases and V 2 bases, and 7 bases lay outside the gene matches. The CDR3 has 15 residues. Per the germline V gene, CDR1 is MNHEY and CDR2 is SVGAGI. A multiplex PCR was run with 60 Vbeta primers and 13 Jbeta primers. Method: immunoSEQ multiplex PCR; TCRdb's copy keeps in-frame clones and lacks some. The sample carries tens of thousands of clones, around three quarters recorded once. The chain couples TRBV6-5 to TRBJ2-7, with TRBD1 matching 10 bases. This sequence was found in a man in his forties or fifties in good health and CMV-seronegative. Sequenced sample: PBMCs. As DNA, the CDR3 is TGTGCCAGCAGTTACCTCGGACAGGGGGTAGGCGAGCAGTACTTC. Its translation: CASSYLGQGVGEQYF.